Listed here are 3 T cell receptor beta chains from one sample, sequenced in a study of shared clonotypes between healthy human individuals. Measured with immunoSEQ multiplex PCR; TCRdb has only the in-frame clones, and not every one. The data hold around 2.1 million clones, with approximately 94% observed a single time. As defined, naive CD8 cells were CD45RO-negative and positively selected for CCR7, with terminally differentiated effector memory CD45RA+ cells excluded. The sequencing sample was made of naive CD8+ T cells from PBMCs. Source of these receptors: a man younger than 35 in good health. Some clones in this sample may be carry-over from other donors' samples.

The rearrangement joins TRBV21-1 to TRBJ1-2; whether TRBD1, the table's D call, matches the DNA was not checked. TRBV21-1 is given as a pseudogene. This CDR3 region has 19 residues. CDR3 DNA: TGTGCCAGCAGCAAAGGCAGGGGGATCTTGTTATGCGTAGACTATGGCTACACCTTC. It is translated as CASSKGRGILLCVDYGYTF.

The genes are TRBV7-9 and TRBJ1-2, with D possibly being TRBD1 (6 bases). V lost 4 bases and J lost 4, with 19 bases in between. Germline assignment: CDR1 SEHNR and CDR2 FQNEAQ (reference sequence). The CDR3 is 16 residues long. This CDR3 is CASSSAPTGDLYGYTF. The CDR3 DNA follows: TGTGCCAGCAGCTCCGCACCGACAGGAGACCTCTATGGCTACACCTTC.

The chain has TRBV7-3 and TRBJ1-1, with D possibly TRBD1 on 6 matching bases. CDR1 SGHTA and CDR2 FQGTGA come from the germline V gene. The V and J ends lost 5 bases and 2 bases respectively, with 9 bases between them. This CDR3 comprises 13 residues. The CDR3 bases are TGTGCCAGCAGCCCACAGGGTAACACTGAAGCTTTCTTT. Its translation: CASSPQGNTEAFF.